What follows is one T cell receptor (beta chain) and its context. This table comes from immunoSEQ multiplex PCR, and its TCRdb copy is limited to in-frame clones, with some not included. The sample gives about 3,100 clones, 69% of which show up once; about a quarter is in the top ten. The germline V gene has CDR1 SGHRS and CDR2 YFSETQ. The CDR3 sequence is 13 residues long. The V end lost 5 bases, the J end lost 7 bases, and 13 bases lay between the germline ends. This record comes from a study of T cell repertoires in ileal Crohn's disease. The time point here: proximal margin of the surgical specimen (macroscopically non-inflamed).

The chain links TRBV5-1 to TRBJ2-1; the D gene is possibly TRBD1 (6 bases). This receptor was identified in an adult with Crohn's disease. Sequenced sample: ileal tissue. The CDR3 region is CASRRDIGNEQFF. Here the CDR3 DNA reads TGCGCCAGCAGACGGGACATAGGGAATGAGCAGTTCTTC.